The rows below give T cell receptor beta chains drawn from one sample of a study of Ad26.COV2.S vaccination and SARS-CoV-2 variants. Libraries were prepared by immunoSEQ multiplex PCR; TCRdb keeps only in-frame clonotypes and omits some of them. The sample includes 240,000 or so clones, 85% to 90% seen only once; the top ten take around a tenth. The source material was peripheral blood, sampled in a trial of Ad26.COV2.S vaccine versus placebo. The receptors here all came from a person aged 18 to 59 who received the Ad26.COV2.S COVID-19 vaccine or a placebo. CDR3s include the opening cysteine and the closing phenylalanine or tryptophan. D genes are given only for firm matches. Only part of the rows carry a size: once, few, many, or a class if the clone is expanded.

v_gene	d_gene	abundance	j_gene	CDR3aa	CDR3nt
TRBV6-6	TRBD1	.	TRBJ2-7	CASSYPGTGISEQYF	TGTGCCAGCAGTTACCCCGGGACAGGGATCTCCGAGCAGTACTTC
TRBV19	TRBD2	.	TRBJ2-2	CASSITGGRATGELFF	TGTGCCAGTAGTATAACCGGCGGGAGGGCCACCGGGGAGCTGTTTTTT
TRBV7-9	TRBD1	once	TRBJ1-2	CASSLKIRDSLFNYGYTF	TGTGCCAGCAGCTTAAAAATAAGGGACAGCCTCTTTAACTATGGCTACACCTTC
TRBV9	TRBD2	.	TRBJ2-5	CASSPGTSGGAGETQYF	TGTGCCAGCTCCCCCGGGACTAGCGGGGGGGCCGGTGAGACCCAGTACTTC
TRBV10-3	.	.	TRBJ1-5	CAISEAGNQPQHF	TGTGCCATCAGTGAGGCGGGCAATCAGCCCCAGCATTTT
TRBV27	TRBD1	.	TRBJ2-6	CASRTLGQGARGANVLTF	TGTGCCAGCCGCACCCTCGGGCAGGGGGCACGTGGGGCCAACGTCCTGACTTTC
TRBV24-1	TRBD2	.	TRBJ2-5	CATSEYLSGAQETQYF	TGTGCCACCAGTGAATATCTTAGCGGGGCCCAAGAGACCCAGTACTTC
TRBV10-3	TRBD1	.	TRBJ2-5	CAISKSGTGVIQETQYF	TGTGCCATCAGTAAGTCCGGGACAGGGGTCATTCAAGAGACCCAGTACTTC
TRBV4-3	TRBD2	.	TRBJ2-4	CASSQSSGGAGSNIQYF	TGCGCCAGCAGCCAATCTAGCGGGGGAGCTGGCTCGAACATTCAGTACTTC
TRBV7-2	.	.	TRBJ1-3	CASLAGLGNTIYF	TGTGCCAGCCTAGCGGGCTTGGGAAACACCATATATTTT
TRBV7-2	.	.	TRBJ2-3	CASSALRGATSTDTQYF	TGTGCCAGCAGCGCATTAAGGGGCGCCACTAGCACAGATACGCAGTATTTT
TRBV3-1/TRBV3-2	TRBD1	.	TRBJ2-1	CASTRQGGNEQFF	TGTGCCAGCACCAGACAGGGGGGCAATGAGCAGTTCTTC
TRBV9	.	.	TRBJ2-1	CASSGSGHSYNEQFF	TGTGCCAGCAGCGGGAGCGGGCACTCCTACAATGAGCAGTTCTTC
TRBV30	.	.	TRBJ1-3	CAWSSQGGSGNTIYF	TGTGCCTGGAGTTCGCAGGGAGGCTCTGGAAACACCATATATTTT
TRBV27	.	.	TRBJ1-2	CASTPYGSANYGYTF	TGTGCCAGCACCCCATACGGCAGTGCTAACTATGGCTACACCTTC
TRBV7-8	.	.	TRBJ2-2	CASSLGSGPVNTGELFF	TGTGCCAGCAGCTTAGGTTCGGGACCCGTGAACACCGGGGAGCTGTTTTTT
TRBV7-2	TRBD1	.	TRBJ2-6	CASSQTGAGANVLTF	TGTGCCAGCAGCCAGACAGGGGCTGGGGCCAACGTCCTGACTTTC
TRBV2	TRBD1	.	TRBJ1-2	CASSALQGATDGYTF	TGTGCCAGCAGTGCCTTACAGGGGGCAACGGACGGCTACACCTTC
TRBV5-1	.	.	TRBJ2-7	CASSSGYEQYF	TGCGCCAGCAGCTCCGGCTACGAGCAGTACTTC
TRBV7-2	TRBD2	.	TRBJ2-1	CASSSGELAGYNEQFF	TGTGCCAGCAGCTCTGGGGAACTAGCGGGCTACAATGAGCAGTTCTTC
TRBV6-5	.	once	TRBJ2-7	CASSSSARGYEQYF	TGTGCCAGCAGTTCCTCCGCCAGGGGATACGAGCAGTACTTC
TRBV18	.	.	TRBJ2-7	CASSPGGTSHYEQYF	TGTGCCAGCTCGCCCGGGGGCACCTCCCATTACGAGCAGTACTTC
TRBV27	.	once	TRBJ2-7	CASSLIQGLAYEQYF	TGTGCCAGCAGTTTAATTCAGGGGCTCGCTTACGAGCAGTACTTC
TRBV4-1	.	once	TRBJ2-7	CASSAGVKTGSLEQYF	TGCGCCAGCAGCGCGGGGGTTAAAACAGGGTCTTTGGAGCAGTACTTC
TRBV7-8	.	.	TRBJ1-1	CASSLAGTVNTEAFF	TGTGCCAGCAGCTTAGCCGGGACGGTGAACACTGAAGCTTTCTTT
TRBV3-1/TRBV3-2	.	.	TRBJ2-7	CASSTPGPRESEQYF	TGTGCCAGCAGCACTCCCGGACCGCGGGAATCCGAGCAGTACTTC